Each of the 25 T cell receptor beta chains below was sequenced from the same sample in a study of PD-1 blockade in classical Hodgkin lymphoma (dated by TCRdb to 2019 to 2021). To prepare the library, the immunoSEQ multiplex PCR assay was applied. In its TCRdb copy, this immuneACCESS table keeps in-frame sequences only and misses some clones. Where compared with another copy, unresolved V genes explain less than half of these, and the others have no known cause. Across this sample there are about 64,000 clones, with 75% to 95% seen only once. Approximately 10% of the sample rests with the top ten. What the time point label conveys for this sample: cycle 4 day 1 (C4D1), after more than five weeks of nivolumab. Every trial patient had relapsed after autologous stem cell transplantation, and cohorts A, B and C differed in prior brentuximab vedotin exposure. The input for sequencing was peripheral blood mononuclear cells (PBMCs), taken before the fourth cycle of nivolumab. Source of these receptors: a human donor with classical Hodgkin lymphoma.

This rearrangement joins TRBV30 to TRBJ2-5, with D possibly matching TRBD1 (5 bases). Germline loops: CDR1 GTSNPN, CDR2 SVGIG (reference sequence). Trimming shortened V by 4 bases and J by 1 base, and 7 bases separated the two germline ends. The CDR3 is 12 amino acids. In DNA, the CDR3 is TGTGCCTGGAATCAGGGCCAAGAGACCCAGTACTTC. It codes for CAWNQGQETQYF.

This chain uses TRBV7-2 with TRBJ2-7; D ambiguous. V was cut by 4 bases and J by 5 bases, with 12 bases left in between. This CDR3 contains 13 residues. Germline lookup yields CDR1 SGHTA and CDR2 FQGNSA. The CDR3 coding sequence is TGTGCCAGCAGCTCCGCTTGGGTGGACGAGCAGTACTTC. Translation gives CASSSAWVDEQYF.

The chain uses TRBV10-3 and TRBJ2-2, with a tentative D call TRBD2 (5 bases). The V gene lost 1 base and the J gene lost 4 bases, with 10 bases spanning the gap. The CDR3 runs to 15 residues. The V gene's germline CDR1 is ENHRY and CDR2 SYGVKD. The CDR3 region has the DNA TGTGCCATCAGTGAGTGGACGGGAACCACCGGGGAGCTGTTTTTT. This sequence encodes CAISEWTGTTGELFF.

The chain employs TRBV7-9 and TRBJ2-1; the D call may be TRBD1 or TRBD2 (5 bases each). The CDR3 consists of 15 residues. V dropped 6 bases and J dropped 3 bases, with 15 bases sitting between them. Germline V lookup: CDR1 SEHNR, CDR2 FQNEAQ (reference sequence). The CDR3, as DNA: TGTGCCAGCAGTACCCCCGGGGCCTTCTACAATGAGCAGTTCTTC. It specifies CASSTPGAFYNEQFF.

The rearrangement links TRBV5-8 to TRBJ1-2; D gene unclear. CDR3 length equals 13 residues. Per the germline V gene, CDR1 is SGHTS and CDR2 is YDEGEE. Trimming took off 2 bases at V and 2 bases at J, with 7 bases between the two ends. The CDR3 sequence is CASSLARNYGYTF. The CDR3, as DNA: TGTGCCAGCAGCTTAGCCAGGAACTATGGCTACACCTTC. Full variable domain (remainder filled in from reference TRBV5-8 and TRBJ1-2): EAGVTQSPTHLIKTRGQQATLRCSPISGHTSVYWYQQALGLGLQFLLWYDEGEERNRGNFPPRFSGRQFPNYSSELNVNALELEDSALYLCASSLARNYGYTFGSGTRLTVV.

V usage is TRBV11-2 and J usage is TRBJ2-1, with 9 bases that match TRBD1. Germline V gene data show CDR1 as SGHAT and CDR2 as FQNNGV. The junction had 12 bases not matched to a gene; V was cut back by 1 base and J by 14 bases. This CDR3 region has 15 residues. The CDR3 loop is CASSLVEGGTGLEFF. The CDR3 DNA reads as TGTGCCAGCAGCTTAGTGGAGGGGGGGACAGGGTTGGAGTTCTTC.

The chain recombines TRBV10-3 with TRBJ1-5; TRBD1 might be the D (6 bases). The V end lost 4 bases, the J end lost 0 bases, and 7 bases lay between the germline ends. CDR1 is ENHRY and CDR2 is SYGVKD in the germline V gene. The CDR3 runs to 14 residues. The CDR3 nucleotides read TGTGCCATCAGTGCAGGGGTTAGCAATCAGCCCCAGCATTTT. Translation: CAISAGVSNQPQHF.

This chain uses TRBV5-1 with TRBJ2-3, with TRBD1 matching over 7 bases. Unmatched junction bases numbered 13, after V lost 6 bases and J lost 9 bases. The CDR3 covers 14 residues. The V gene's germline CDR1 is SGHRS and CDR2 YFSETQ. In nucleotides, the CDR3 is TGCGCCAGCACCCAAATTGACAGGGAAGGAACGCAGTATTTT. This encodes CASTQIDREGTQYF.

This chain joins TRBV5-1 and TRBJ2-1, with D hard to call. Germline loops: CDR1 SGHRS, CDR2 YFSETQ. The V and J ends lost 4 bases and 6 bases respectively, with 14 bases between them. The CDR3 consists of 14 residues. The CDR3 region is CASSAIQGSNEQFF. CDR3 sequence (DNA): TGCGCCAGCAGCGCAATCCAAGGGTCCAATGAGCAGTTCTTC.

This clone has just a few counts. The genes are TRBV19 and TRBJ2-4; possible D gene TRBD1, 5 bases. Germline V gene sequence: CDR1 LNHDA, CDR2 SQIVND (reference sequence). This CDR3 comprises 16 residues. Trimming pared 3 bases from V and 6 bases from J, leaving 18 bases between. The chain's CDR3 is CASSIRDGRVGNIQYF. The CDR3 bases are TGTGCCAGTAGTATTCGAGATGGCAGGGTGGGAAACATTCAGTACTTC.

The CDR3 bases are TGTGCCAGCAGTGAATTGGGGGGTGGACCCCTCCACTTT. Translation: CASSELGGGPLHF. J is TRBJ1-6 and V is TRBV7-2, with D maybe TRBD1 (5 bases). The CDR3 spans 13 residues. Germline CDR1 and CDR2: SGHTA and FQGNSA. The V end was cut by 6 bases, the J end by 12 bases, with 15 bases between.

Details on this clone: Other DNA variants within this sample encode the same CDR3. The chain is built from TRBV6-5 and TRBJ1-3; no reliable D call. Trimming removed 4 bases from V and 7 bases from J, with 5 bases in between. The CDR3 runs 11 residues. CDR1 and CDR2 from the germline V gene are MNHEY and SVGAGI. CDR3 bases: TGTGCCAGCAGTTTGGGGAACACCATATATTTT. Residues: CASSLGNTIYF.

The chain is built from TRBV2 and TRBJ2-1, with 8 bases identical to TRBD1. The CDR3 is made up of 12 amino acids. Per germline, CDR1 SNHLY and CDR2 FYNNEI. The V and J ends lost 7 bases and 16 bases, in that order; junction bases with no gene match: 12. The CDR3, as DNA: TGTGCCAGCATTCGAGTACGGGGACAGGCTTTCTTC. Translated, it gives CASIRVRGQAFF.

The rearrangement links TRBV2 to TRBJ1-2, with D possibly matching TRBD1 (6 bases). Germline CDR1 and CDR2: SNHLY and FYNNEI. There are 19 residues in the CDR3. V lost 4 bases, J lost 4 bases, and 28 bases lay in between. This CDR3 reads CASSVRIGGSLSPIYGYTF. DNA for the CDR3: TGTGCCAGCAGTGTGAGGATAGGGGGGTCTCTCTCCCCGATCTATGGCTACACCTTC.

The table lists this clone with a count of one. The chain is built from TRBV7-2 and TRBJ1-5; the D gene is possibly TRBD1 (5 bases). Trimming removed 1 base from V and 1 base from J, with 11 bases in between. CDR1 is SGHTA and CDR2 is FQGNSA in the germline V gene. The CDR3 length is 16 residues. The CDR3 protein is CASSLEGRTSNQPQHF. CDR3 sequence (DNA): TGTGCCAGCAGCTTAGAGGGAAGGACAAGCAATCAGCCCCAGCATTTT.

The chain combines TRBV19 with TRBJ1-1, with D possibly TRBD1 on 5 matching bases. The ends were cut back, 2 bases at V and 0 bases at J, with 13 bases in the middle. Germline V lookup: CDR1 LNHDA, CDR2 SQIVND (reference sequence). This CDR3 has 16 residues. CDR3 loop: CASSIRVAGVNTEAFF. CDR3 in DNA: TGTGCCAGTAGTATAAGGGTAGCGGGGGTGAACACTGAAGCTTTCTTT.

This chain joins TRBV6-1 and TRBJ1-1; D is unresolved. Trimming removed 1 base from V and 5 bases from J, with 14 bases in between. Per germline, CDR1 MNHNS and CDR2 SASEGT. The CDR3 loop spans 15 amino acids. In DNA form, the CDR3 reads TGTGCCAGCAGTGAAGTTGTGGGATGGTTGACTGAAGCTTTCTTT. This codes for CASSEVVGWLTEAFF.

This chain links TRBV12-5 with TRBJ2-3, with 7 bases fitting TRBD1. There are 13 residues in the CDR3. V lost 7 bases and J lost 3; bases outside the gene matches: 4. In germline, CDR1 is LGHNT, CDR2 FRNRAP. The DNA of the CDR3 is TGTGCTAGTGCCCCGACAGGGACAGATACGCAGTATTTT. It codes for CASAPTGTDTQYF.

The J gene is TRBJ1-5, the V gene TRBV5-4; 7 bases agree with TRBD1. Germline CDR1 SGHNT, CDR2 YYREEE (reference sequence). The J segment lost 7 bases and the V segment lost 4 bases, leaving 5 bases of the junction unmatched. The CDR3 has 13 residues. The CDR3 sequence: CASSRQGQQPQHF. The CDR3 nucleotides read TGTGCCAGCAGCCGACAGGGACAGCAGCCCCAGCATTTT.

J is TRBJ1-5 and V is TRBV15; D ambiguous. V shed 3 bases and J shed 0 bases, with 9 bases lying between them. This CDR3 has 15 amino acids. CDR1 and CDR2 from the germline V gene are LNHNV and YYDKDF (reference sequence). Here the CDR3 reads CATSSDLYSNQPQHF. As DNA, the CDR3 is TGTGCCACCAGCAGCGACCTTTATAGCAATCAGCCCCAGCATTTT.

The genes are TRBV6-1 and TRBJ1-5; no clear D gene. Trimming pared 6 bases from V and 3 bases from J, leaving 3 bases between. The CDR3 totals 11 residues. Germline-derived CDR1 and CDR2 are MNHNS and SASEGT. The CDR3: CASRYNQPQHF. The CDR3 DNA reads TGTGCCAGCAGATACAATCAGCCCCAGCATTTT.

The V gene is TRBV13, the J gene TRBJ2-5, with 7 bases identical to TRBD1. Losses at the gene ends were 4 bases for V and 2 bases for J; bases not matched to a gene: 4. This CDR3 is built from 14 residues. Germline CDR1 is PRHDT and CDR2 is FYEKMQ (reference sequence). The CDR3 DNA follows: TGTGCCAGCAGCTCTGAACAGGGGCAAGAGACCCAGTACTTC. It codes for CASSSEQGQETQYF. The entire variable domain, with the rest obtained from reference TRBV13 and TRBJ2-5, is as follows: AAGVIQSPRHLIKEKRETATLKCYPIPRHDTVYWYQQGPGQDPQFLISFYEKMQSDKGSIPDRFSAQQFSDYHSELNMSSLELGDSALYFCASSSEQGQETQYFGPGTRLLVL.

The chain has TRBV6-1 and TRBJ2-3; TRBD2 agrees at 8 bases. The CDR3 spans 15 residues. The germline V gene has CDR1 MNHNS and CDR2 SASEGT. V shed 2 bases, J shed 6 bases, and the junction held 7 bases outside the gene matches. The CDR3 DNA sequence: TGTGCCAGCAGTGAATGGGTCGGGGGGGATGATACGCAGTATTTT. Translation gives CASSEWVGGDDTQYF.

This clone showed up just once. This CDR3 is CASSFGDSVYEQYF. The CDR3 region has the DNA TGTGCCAGCAGTTTTGGGGATTCGGTCTACGAGCAGTACTTC. The V call is TRBV27, the J call TRBJ2-7; D remains unclear. CDR1 is MNHEY and CDR2 is SMNVEV in the germline V gene (reference sequence). Trimming took 3 bases from V and 3 from J, leaving 12 bases between them. The CDR3 runs to 14 residues.

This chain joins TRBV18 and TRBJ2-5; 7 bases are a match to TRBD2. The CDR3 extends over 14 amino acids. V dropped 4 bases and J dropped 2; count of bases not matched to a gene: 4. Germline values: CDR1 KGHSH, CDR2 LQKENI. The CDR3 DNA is TGTGCCAGCTCACTGAGCGGGGTACAAGAGACCCAGTACTTC. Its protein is CASSLSGVQETQYF.